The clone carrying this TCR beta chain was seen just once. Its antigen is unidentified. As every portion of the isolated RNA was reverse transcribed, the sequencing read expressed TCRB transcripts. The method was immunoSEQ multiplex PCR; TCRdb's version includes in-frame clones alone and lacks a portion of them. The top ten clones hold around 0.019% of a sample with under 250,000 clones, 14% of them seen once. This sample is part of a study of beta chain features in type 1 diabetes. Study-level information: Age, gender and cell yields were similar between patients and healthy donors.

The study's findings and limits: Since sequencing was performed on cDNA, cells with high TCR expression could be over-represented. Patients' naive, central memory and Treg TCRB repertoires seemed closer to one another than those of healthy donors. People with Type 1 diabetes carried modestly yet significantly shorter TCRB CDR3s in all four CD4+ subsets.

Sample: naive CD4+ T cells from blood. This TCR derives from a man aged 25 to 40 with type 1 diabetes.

In nucleotides, the CDR3 is TGCGCCAGCAGTGAGTCCTTTGGGACTCGGTACTTC. Its translation is CASSESFGTRYF. The rearrangement uses TRBV10-2 and TRBJ2-7, with D possibly matching TRBD2 (6 bases). The CDR3 runs 12 residues. Between the trimmed V and J ends, which lost 0 bases and 12 bases, there was a span of 12 bases. The germline gives CDR1 WSHSY, CDR2 SAAADI.